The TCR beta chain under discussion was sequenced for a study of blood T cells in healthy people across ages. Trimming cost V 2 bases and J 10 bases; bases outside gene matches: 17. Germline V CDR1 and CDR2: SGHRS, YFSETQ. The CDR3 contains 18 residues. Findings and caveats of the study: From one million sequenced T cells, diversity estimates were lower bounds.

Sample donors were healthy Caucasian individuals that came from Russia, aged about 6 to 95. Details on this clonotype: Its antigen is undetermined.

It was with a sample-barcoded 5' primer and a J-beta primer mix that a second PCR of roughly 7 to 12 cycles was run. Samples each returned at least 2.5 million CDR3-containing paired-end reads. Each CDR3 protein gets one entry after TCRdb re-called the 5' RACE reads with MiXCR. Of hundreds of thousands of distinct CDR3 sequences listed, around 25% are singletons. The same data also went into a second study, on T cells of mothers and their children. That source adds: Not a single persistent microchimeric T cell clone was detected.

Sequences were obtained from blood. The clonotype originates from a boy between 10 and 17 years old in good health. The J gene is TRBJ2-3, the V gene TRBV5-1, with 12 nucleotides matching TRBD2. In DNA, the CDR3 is TGCGCCAGCAGCTTACCAATACGACTAGCGGGAGAACGTGGTCCGCAGTATTTT. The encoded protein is CASSLPIRLAGERGPQYF.